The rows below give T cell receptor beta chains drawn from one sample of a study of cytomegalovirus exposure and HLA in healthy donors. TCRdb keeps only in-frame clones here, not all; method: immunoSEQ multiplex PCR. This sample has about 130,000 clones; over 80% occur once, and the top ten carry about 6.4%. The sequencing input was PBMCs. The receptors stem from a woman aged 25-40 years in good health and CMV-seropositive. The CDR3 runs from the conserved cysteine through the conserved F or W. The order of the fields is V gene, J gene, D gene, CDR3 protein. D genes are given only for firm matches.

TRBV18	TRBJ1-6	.	CASSPVGRVGSYNSPLHF
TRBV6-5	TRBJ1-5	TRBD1	CASSKDRGGQPQHF
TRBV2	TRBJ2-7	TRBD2	CASTKPRGNSYEQYF
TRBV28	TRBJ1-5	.	CASTRVGTTNQPQHF
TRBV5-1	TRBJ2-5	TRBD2	CASTLTSGGAMETQYF
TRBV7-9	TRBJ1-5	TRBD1	CASSLGWGTANQPQHF
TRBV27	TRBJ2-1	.	CASSAFNRASSYNEQFF
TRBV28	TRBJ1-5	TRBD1	CASSPGQGFLVPPQHF
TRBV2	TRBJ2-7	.	CASSEGWQNSYEQYF
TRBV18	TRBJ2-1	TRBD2	CASSPGLAGSYNEQFF
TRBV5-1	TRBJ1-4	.	CASSLTQGPSKELFF
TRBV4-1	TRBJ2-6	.	CASEGPRGITSGANVLTF
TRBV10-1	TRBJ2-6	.	CASSESSWQGKAGANVLTF
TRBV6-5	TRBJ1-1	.	CASTARGQLPEAFF
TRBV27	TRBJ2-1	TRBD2	CASSPIAGGPGDEQFF
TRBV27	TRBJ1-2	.	CASSLGGQLLWGYTF
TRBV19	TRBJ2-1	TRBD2	CASRAPGLAWNEQFF
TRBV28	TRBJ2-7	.	CASSTRQFHYEQYF
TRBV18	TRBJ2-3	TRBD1	CASSIQGFTDTQYF
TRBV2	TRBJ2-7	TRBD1	CASSVDRGRYEQYF
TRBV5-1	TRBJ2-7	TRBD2	CASSMGDSGLYEQYF
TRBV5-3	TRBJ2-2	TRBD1	CARSESQGNDNTGELFF
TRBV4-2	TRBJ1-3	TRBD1	CASSQEKTGAGNTIYF
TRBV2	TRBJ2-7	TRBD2	CASRGRSREWAYEQYF
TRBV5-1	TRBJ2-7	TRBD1	CASSLVGLRDRVGEQYF
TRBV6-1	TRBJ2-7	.	CASLPDSSYEQYF
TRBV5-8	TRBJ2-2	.	CASRQDINTGELFF
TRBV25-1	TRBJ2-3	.	CASSGVAPDTQYF
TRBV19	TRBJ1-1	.	CASSEGQYWTEAFF
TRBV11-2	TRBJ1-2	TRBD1	CASSLSRDSSYGYTF
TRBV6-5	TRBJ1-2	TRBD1	CASSPGDRANYGYTF
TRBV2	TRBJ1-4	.	CASSEGQSNEKLFF
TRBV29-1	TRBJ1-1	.	CSVALSDRLNTEAFF
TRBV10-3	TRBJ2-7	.	CAISDRNYEQYF
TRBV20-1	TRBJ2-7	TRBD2	CSARRGLAPYF
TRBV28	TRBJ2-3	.	CASSMGWNTDTQYF
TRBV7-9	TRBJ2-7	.	CASSFLSEGLLNEQYF
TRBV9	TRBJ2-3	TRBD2	CASSGEAAGTDTQYF
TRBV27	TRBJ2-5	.	CASSSGRGQYF
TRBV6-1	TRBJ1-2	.	CASTPGLFYGYTF
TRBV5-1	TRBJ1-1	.	CASSRHEQLNTEAFF
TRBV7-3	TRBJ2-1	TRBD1	CASRKGQGTQEQFF
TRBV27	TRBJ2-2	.	CASSLSSGLYTGELFF
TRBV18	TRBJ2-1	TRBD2	CASSPGTSGPYNEQFF
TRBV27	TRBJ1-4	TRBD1	CASSLSTGAGEKLFF
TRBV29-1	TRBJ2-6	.	CSVGASGANVLTF
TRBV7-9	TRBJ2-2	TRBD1	CASSLPGQLTGELFF
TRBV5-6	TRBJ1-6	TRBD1	CASSLGQGAINSPLHF
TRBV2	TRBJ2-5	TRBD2	CASRWTSGGETQYF
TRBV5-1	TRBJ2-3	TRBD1	CASSLMSRGLLDTQYF